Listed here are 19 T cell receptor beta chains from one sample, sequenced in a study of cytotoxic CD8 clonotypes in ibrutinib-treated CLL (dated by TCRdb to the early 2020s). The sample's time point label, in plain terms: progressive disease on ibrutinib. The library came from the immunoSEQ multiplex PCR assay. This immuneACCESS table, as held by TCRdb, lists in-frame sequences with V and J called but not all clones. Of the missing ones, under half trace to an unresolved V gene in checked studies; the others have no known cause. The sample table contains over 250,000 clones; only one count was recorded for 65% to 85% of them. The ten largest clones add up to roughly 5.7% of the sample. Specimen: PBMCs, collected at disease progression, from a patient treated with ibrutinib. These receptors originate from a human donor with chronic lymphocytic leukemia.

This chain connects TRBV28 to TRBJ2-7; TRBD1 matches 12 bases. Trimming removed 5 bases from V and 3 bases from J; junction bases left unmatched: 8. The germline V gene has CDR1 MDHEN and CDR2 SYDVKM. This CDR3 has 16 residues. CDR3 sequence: CASSGGQGAIVYEQYF. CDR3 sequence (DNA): TGTGCCAGCAGTGGGGGACAGGGGGCTATTGTCTACGAGCAGTACTTC.

This CDR3 is CASSTFSQGAPEAFF. CDR3 nucleotides: TGTGCCAGCAGCACCTTTTCCCAGGGCGCGCCTGAAGCTTTCTTT. The V call is TRBV5-6, the J call TRBJ1-1; weak D call: TRBD1 (5 bases). The CDR3 sequence is 15 residues long. CDR1 and CDR2 from the germline V gene are SGHDT and YYEEEE. Between the trimmed V and J ends, which lost 4 bases and 6 bases, there was a span of 19 bases.

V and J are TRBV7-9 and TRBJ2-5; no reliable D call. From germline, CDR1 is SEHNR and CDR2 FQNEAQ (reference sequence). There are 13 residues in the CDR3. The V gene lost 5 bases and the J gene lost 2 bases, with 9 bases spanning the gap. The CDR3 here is CASSLSRQETQYF. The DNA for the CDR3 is TGTGCCAGCAGCCTGAGCAGGCAAGAGACCCAGTACTTC.

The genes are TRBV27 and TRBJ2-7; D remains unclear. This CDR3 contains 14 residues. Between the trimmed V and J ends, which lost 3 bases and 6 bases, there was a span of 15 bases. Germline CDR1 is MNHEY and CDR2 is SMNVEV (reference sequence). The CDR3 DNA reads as TGTGCCAGCAGTTTCGGCGTAACCCATCCCGAGCAGTACTTC. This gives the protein CASSFGVTHPEQYF.

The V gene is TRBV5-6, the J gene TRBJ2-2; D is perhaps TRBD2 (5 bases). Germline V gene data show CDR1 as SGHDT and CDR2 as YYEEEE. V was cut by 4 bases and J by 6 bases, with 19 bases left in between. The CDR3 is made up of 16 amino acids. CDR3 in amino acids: CASSLRGWELAGELFF. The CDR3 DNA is TGTGCCAGCAGCCTTCGAGGGTGGGAGCTCGCCGGGGAGCTGTTTTTT.

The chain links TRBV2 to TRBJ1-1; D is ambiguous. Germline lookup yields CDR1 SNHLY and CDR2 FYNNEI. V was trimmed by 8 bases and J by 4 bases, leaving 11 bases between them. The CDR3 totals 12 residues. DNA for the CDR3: TGTGCCAGCCGACAAGGTACCACTGAAGCTTTCTTT. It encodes CASRQGTTEAFF.

Written as DNA, the CDR3 is TGCAGCGTTCACCGGGACTACGAGCAGTACTTC. It is translated as CSVHRDYEQYF. J is TRBJ2-7 and V is TRBV29-1; the D gene is possibly TRBD2 (5 bases). The V end lost 5 bases, the J end lost 3 bases, and 8 bases lay between the germline ends. The CDR3 loop spans 11 amino acids. Germline CDR1 SQVTM, CDR2 ANQGSEA.

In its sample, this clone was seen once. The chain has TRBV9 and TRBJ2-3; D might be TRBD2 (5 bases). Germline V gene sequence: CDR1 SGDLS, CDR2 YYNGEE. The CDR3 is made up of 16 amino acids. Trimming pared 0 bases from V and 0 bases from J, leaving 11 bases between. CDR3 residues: CASSVGSGSSTDTQYF. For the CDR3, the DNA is TGTGCCAGCAGCGTAGGGAGCGGATCAAGCACAGATACGCAGTATTTT.

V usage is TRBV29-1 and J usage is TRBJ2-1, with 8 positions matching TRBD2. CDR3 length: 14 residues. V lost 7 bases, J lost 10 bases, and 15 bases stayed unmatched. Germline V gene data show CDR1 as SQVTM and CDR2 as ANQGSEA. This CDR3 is CSAYVLAVNSEQFF. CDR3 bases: TGCAGCGCTTATGTACTAGCGGTGAATTCCGAGCAGTTCTTC.

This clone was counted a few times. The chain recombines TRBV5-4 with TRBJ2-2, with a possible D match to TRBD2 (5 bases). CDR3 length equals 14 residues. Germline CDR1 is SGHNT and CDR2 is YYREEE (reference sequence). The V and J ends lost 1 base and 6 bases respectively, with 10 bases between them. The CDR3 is CASSLTPGAGELFF. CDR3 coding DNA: TGTGCCAGCAGCTTGACACCCGGGGCCGGGGAGCTGTTTTTT. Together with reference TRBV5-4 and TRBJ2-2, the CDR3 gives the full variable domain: ETGVTQSPTHLIKTRGQQVTLRCSSQSGHNTVSWYQQALGQGPQFIFQYYREEENGRGNFPPRFSGLQFPNYSSELNVNALELDDSALYLCASSLTPGAGELFFGEGSRLTVL.

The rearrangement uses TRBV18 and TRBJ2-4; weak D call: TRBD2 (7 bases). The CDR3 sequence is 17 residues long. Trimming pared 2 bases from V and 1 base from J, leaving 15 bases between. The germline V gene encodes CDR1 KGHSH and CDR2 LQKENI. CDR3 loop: CASSPYYGGRAKNIQYF. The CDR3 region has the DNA TGTGCCAGCTCACCATACTACGGGGGGCGGGCCAAAAACATTCAGTACTTC. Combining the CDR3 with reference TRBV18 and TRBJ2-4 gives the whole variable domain NAGVMQNPRHLVRRRGQEARLRCSPMKGHSHVYWYRQLPEEGLKFMVYLQKENIIDESGMPKERFSAEFPKEGPSILRIQQVVRGDSAAYFCASSPYYGGRAKNIQYFGAGTRLSVL.

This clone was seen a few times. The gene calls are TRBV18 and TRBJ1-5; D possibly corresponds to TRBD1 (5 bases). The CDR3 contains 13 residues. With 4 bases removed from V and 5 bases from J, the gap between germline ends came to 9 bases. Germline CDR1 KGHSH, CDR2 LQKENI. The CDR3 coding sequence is TGTGCCAGCTCACAGGGACCTGATCAGCCCCAGCATTTT. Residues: CASSQGPDQPQHF.

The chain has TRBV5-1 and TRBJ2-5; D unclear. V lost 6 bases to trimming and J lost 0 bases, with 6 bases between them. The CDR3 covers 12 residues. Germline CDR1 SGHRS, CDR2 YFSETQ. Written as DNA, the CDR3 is TGCGCCAGCACTTCGTACCAAGAGACCCAGTACTTC. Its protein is CASTSYQETQYF.

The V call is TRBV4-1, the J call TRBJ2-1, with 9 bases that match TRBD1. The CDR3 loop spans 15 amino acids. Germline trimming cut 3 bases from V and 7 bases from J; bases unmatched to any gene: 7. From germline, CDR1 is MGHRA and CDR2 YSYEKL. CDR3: CASSHPGQGLNEQFF. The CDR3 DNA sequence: TGCGCCAGCAGCCATCCGGGACAGGGACTAAATGAGCAGTTCTTC.

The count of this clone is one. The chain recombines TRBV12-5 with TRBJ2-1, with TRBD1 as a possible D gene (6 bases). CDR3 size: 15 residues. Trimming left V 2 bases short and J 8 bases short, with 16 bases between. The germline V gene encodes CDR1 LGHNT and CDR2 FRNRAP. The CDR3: CASGLSRFRGHEQFF. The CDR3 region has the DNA TGTGCTAGTGGTTTGTCCAGGTTCAGGGGCCATGAGCAGTTCTTC.

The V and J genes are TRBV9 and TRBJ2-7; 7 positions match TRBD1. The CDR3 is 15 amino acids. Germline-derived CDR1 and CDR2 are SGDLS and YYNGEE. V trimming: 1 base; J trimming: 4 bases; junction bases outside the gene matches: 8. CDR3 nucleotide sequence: TGTGCCAGCAGCGTACGTGGGACAGCCACTTACGAGCAGTACTTC. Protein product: CASSVRGTATYEQYF.

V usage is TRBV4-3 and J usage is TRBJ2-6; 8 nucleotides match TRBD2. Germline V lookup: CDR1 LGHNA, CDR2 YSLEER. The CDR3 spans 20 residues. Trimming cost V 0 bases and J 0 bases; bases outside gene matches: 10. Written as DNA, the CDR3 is TGCGCCAGCAGCCAAGACTTACCGGGGGGGCCATACTCTGGGGCCAACGTCCTGACTTTC. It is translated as CASSQDLPGGPYSGANVLTF.

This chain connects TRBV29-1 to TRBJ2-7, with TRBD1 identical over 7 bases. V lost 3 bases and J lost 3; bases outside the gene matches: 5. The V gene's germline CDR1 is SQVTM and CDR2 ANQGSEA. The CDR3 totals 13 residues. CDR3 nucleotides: TGCAGCGTTGAGGACAGGATGGACTACGAGCAGTACTTC. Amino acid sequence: CSVEDRMDYEQYF.

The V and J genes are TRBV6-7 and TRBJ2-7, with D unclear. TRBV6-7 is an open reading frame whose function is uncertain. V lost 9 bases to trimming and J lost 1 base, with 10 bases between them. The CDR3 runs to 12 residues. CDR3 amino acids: CARGSWSYEQYF. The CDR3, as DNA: TGTGCCAGAGGGTCTTGGTCCTACGAGCAGTACTTC.